The 3 T cell receptor beta chains reported below all come from one sample, sequenced in a study of identical twins. TCRdb used MiXCR to reprocess the 5' RACE reads, holding one entry per CDR3 protein. The sample has 450,000 or so distinct CDR3 sequences, approximately 15% seen once; the top ten hold roughly 0.5%. The sample was also linked to a second study, of yellow fever vaccine responses in identical twins.

The material sequenced was CD4+ T cells sorted from blood. These receptors were collected from a woman in her late teens or twenties in good health.

This sequence joins TRBV4-3 and TRBJ2-4, with 12 bases aligning to TRBD1. The germline V gene encodes CDR1 LGHNA and CDR2 YSLEER. The V gene end was trimmed by 5 bases and the J gene end by 8 bases; junction bases not matched to a gene: 10. CDR3 length equals 16 residues. The CDR3 loop reads CASSSGQGAGSDIQYF. The CDR3 region has the DNA TGCGCCAGCAGCTCGGGACAGGGGGCGGGCTCGGACATTCAGTACTTC.

This chain connects TRBV24-1 to TRBJ2-5, with TRBD1 identical over 8 bases. CDR1 is KGHDR, CDR2 SFDVKD, per germline. This CDR3 region has 13 residues. The junction had 4 bases not matched to a gene; V was cut back by 5 bases and J by 6 bases. The CDR3, as DNA: TGTGCCACCAGTGGCCAGGGGGCACAGACCCAGTACTTC. It translates to CATSGQGAQTQYF.

In DNA, the CDR3 is TGTGCCAGCAGTTTATCGTTGGGACAGGGGGCCAAAAACATTCAGTACTTC. Residues: CASSLSLGQGAKNIQYF. The J gene is TRBJ2-4, the V gene TRBV27, with TRBD1 identical over 10 bases. Germline CDR1 and CDR2: MNHEY and SMNVEV (reference sequence). The CDR3 has 17 residues. V dropped 0 bases and J dropped 1; count of bases not matched to a gene: 3.